A selection of T cell receptor beta chains follows, all from one sample in a study of T cells in Graves' hyperthyroidism and ophthalmopathy. A single record per CDR3 protein comes from TCRdb applying MiXCR to the multiplex PCR reads. Here the sample spans fewer than 450,000 distinct CDR3 sequences, about a sixth being singletons. Sequencing was done on a sample of blood. The origin of the receptors is a woman aged 25 to 39 with Graves' hyperthyroidism that later progressed to Graves' ophthalmopathy. CDR3s include the opening cysteine and the closing phenylalanine or tryptophan. The D gene is left open where the match is weak. Size tells how often a clone was seen (once, few, many) or the class of an expanded clone, and some rows leave it out.

CDR3 protein: CASSFTGTEAFF
CDR3 DNA: TGTGCCAGCAGCTTTACGGGCACTGAAGCTTTCTTT
D gene: NA
clone size: NA
V gene: TRBV5-8
J gene: TRBJ1-1

CDR3 protein: CASSLDSLGYEQYF
CDR3 DNA: TGTGCCAGCAGTTTAGACTCCCTCGGGTACGAGCAGTACTTC
D gene: NA
clone size: NA
V gene: TRBV28
J gene: TRBJ2-7

CDR3 protein: CSVDIGAGELFF
CDR3 DNA: TGCAGCGTTGATATTGGCGCCGGGGAGCTGTTTTTT
D gene: NA
clone size: NA
V gene: TRBV29-1
J gene: TRBJ2-2

CDR3 protein: CASSYSAEETQYF
CDR3 DNA: TGTGCCAGCAGTTACTCAGCGGAAGAGACCCAGTACTTC
D gene: NA
clone size: many
V gene: TRBV6-5
J gene: TRBJ2-5

CDR3 protein: CASSPGGAGGTGELFF
CDR3 DNA: TGTGCCAGCTCACCGGGGGGAGCTGGGGGCACCGGGGAGCTGTTTTTT
D gene: NA
clone size: NA
V gene: TRBV18
J gene: TRBJ2-2

CDR3 protein: CATDSGTASNQPQHF
CDR3 DNA: TGTGCCACCGACTCCGGGACAGCTAGCAATCAGCCCCAGCATTTT
D gene: TRBD1
clone size: NA
V gene: TRBV15
J gene: TRBJ1-5

CDR3 protein: CATDTGTGNTEAFF
CDR3 DNA: TGTGCCACCGACACCGGGACAGGGAACACTGAAGCTTTCTTT
D gene: TRBD1
clone size: few
V gene: TRBV19
J gene: TRBJ1-1

CDR3 protein: CASSLRWGQGGEQYF
CDR3 DNA: TGTGCCAGCAGCTTGAGGTGGGGACAGGGAGGCGAGCAGTACTTC
D gene: TRBD1
clone size: many
V gene: TRBV5-5
J gene: TRBJ2-7

CDR3 protein: CAWTPWAGGLNTGELFF
CDR3 DNA: TGTGCCTGGACCCCATGGGCAGGGGGCCTGAACACCGGGGAGCTGTTTTTT
D gene: TRBD1
clone size: many
V gene: TRBV30
J gene: TRBJ2-2

CDR3 protein: CSVQGNGLDEQYF
CDR3 DNA: TGCAGCGTTCAGGGAAACGGGTTAGACGAGCAGTACTTC
D gene: NA
clone size: many
V gene: TRBV29-1
J gene: TRBJ2-7

CDR3 protein: CASSIGTLGGTQYF
CDR3 DNA: TGTGCCAGTAGTATTGGGACGCTTGGAGGTACGCAGTATTTT
D gene: NA
clone size: few
V gene: TRBV19
J gene: TRBJ2-3

CDR3 protein: CASSIGGLSYEQYF
CDR3 DNA: TGTGCCAGTAGTATCGGGGGCCTATCCTACGAGCAGTACTTC
D gene: NA
clone size: many
V gene: TRBV19
J gene: TRBJ2-7

CDR3 protein: CASRGREGGADTQYF
CDR3 DNA: TGTGCCAGCCGGGGGCGGGAGGGTGGCGCAGATACGCAGTATTTT
D gene: TRBD2
clone size: NA
V gene: TRBV28
J gene: TRBJ2-3

CDR3 protein: CASSLASELPQETQYF
CDR3 DNA: TGTGCCAGCAGTTTAGCTAGCGAGCTCCCCCAAGAGACCCAGTACTTC
D gene: NA
clone size: NA
V gene: TRBV27
J gene: TRBJ2-5

CDR3 protein: CASRRTGDTGELFF
CDR3 DNA: TGTGCCAGCAGAAGGACAGGGGACACCGGGGAGCTGTTTTTT
D gene: TRBD1
clone size: many
V gene: TRBV28
J gene: TRBJ2-2

CDR3 protein: CASSLYGGAHEQYF
CDR3 DNA: TGTGCCAGCAGCCTATACGGGGGGGCCCACGAGCAGTACTTC
D gene: TRBD2
clone size: many
V gene: TRBV6-1
J gene: TRBJ2-7

CDR3 protein: CASSRILSSTYEQYF
CDR3 DNA: TGTGCCAGCAGCCGAATACTAAGTTCGACCTACGAGCAGTACTTC
D gene: NA
clone size: many
V gene: TRBV3-1
J gene: TRBJ2-7

CDR3 protein: CASSRGQFYTEAFF
CDR3 DNA: TGTGCCAGCAGCAGGGGACAATTTTATACTGAAGCTTTCTTT
D gene: NA
clone size: few
V gene: TRBV5-1
J gene: TRBJ1-1

CDR3 protein: CASSFLIFTGSTDTQYF
CDR3 DNA: TGTGCCAGCAGTTTTTTGATTTTTACAGGTAGCACAGATACGCAGTATTTT
D gene: NA
clone size: few
V gene: TRBV28
J gene: TRBJ2-3

CDR3 protein: CASSSSRRDRGQGEPFF
CDR3 DNA: TGTGCCAGCAGCTCTTCGCGCCGGGACAGGGGGCAAGGGGAGCCGTTTTTT
D gene: TRBD1
clone size: few
V gene: TRBV11-2
J gene: TRBJ2-2

CDR3 protein: CASSLGGSDTQYF
CDR3 DNA: TGCGCCAGCAGCTTGGGGGGATCGGATACGCAGTATTTT
D gene: NA
clone size: many
V gene: TRBV5-1
J gene: TRBJ2-3

CDR3 protein: CASSQDGRRGAPSYEQYF
CDR3 DNA: TGCGCCAGCAGCCAAGATGGAAGGCGGGGGGCCCCCTCCTACGAGCAGTACTTC
D gene: TRBD2
clone size: NA
V gene: TRBV4-1
J gene: TRBJ2-7

CDR3 protein: CASSPLAGGLGETQYF
CDR3 DNA: TGTGCCAGCAGTCCCTTAGCGGGGGGGCTCGGGGAGACCCAGTACTTC
D gene: TRBD2
clone size: NA
V gene: TRBV28
J gene: TRBJ2-5

CDR3 protein: CSANSDEAGPYTEAFF
CDR3 DNA: TGCAGTGCTAACAGCGACGAGGCGGGACCTTACACTGAAGCTTTCTTT
D gene: NA
clone size: NA
V gene: TRBV20-1
J gene: TRBJ1-1

CDR3 protein: CAWSELAGSYNEQFF
CDR3 DNA: TGTGCCTGGAGTGAGCTAGCGGGCTCCTACAATGAGCAGTTCTTC
D gene: TRBD2
clone size: many
V gene: TRBV30
J gene: TRBJ2-1

CDR3 protein: CASNEGFLMTDTQYF
CDR3 DNA: TGTGCCAGCAACGAGGGTTTTCTGATGACAGATACGCAGTATTTT
D gene: NA
clone size: few
V gene: TRBV6-1
J gene: TRBJ2-3

CDR3 protein: CASSDTFSTDTQYF
CDR3 DNA: TGTGCCAGCAGTGACACTTTTAGCACAGATACGCAGTATTTT
D gene: NA
clone size: many
V gene: TRBV6-2/TRBV6-3
J gene: TRBJ2-3

CDR3 protein: CASRTGTGYTDTQYF
CDR3 DNA: TGTGCCAGTAGGACCGGGACAGGGTACACAGATACGCAGTATTTT
D gene: TRBD1
clone size: NA
V gene: TRBV19
J gene: TRBJ2-3

CDR3 protein: CAIPDGTGELFF
CDR3 DNA: TGCGCCATTCCGGACGGTACCGGGGAGCTGTTTTTT
D gene: NA
clone size: few
V gene: TRBV10-2
J gene: TRBJ2-2

CDR3 protein: CASSESGTGASPPHF
CDR3 DNA: TGCGCCAGCAGTGAGTCTGGGACAGGGGCTTCACCCCCCCACTTT
D gene: TRBD1
clone size: few
V gene: TRBV10-2
J gene: TRBJ1-6

CDR3 protein: CASSLWRGGEETQYF
CDR3 DNA: TGTGCCAGCAGTTTATGGCGGGGGGGCGAAGAGACCCAGTACTTC
D gene: TRBD2
clone size: many
V gene: TRBV28
J gene: TRBJ2-5

CDR3 protein: CATSPLLGEEQYF
CDR3 DNA: TGTGCCACCAGCCCACTCCTCGGGGAAGAGCAGTACTTC
D gene: NA
clone size: NA
V gene: TRBV15
J gene: TRBJ2-7

CDR3 protein: CASSYPFRGEETEAFF
CDR3 DNA: TGTGCCAGCAGTTACCCTTTCAGGGGGGAGGAAACTGAAGCTTTCTTT
D gene: TRBD1
clone size: many
V gene: TRBV6-2/TRBV6-3
J gene: TRBJ1-1

CDR3 protein: CASSRPGTPRHEAFF
CDR3 DNA: TGTGCCAGCAGTAGGCCGGGGACACCTCGCCATGAAGCTTTCTTT
D gene: NA
clone size: many
V gene: TRBV6-2/TRBV6-3
J gene: TRBJ1-1

CDR3 protein: CATSLGSVGYSYEQYF
CDR3 DNA: TGTGCCACCAGCCTGGGGTCGGTAGGATACTCCTACGAGCAGTACTTC
D gene: NA
clone size: few
V gene: TRBV15
J gene: TRBJ2-7

CDR3 protein: CASSLALVSNQPQHF
CDR3 DNA: TGTGCCAGCAGTTTAGCCCTAGTTAGCAATCAGCCCCAGCATTTT
D gene: NA
clone size: many
V gene: TRBV12-3/TRBV12-4
J gene: TRBJ1-5

CDR3 protein: CASSASPGGIDEQFF
CDR3 DNA: TGTGCCAGCAGTGCCTCCCCCGGGGGTATTGATGAGCAGTTCTTC
D gene: NA
clone size: many
V gene: TRBV6-2/TRBV6-3
J gene: TRBJ2-1

CDR3 protein: CASSEPQRQESYEQYF
CDR3 DNA: TGCGCCAGCAGTGAGCCTCAACGACAGGAGTCCTACGAGCAGTACTTC
D gene: NA
clone size: many
V gene: TRBV10-2
J gene: TRBJ2-7

CDR3 protein: CASSLEAGAQPQHF
CDR3 DNA: TGTGCCAGCAGCTTAGAGGCGGGGGCCCAGCCCCAGCATTTT
D gene: NA
clone size: few
V gene: TRBV7-8
J gene: TRBJ1-5

CDR3 protein: CASIGGRDSPLHF
CDR3 DNA: TGTGCCAGCATTGGGGGTAGGGATTCACCCCTCCACTTT
D gene: NA
clone size: many
V gene: TRBV2
J gene: TRBJ1-6

CDR3 protein: CASSARASYEQYF
CDR3 DNA: TGTGCCAGCAGTGCTCGGGCCTCCTACGAGCAGTACTTC
D gene: NA
clone size: many
V gene: TRBV28
J gene: TRBJ2-7

CDR3 protein: CASSRTPSSGNTIYF
CDR3 DNA: TGTGCCAGCAGCCGCACCCCGAGCTCTGGAAACACCATATATTTT
D gene: NA
clone size: many
V gene: TRBV11-2
J gene: TRBJ1-3

CDR3 protein: CASSLRSGSPGELFF
CDR3 DNA: TGCGCCAGCAGCTTGCGGTCGGGGTCCCCCGGGGAGCTGTTTTTT
D gene: NA
clone size: NA
V gene: TRBV5-1
J gene: TRBJ2-2

CDR3 protein: CASSLSDRPRYGYTF
CDR3 DNA: TGCGCCAGCAGCCTCTCGGACAGACCCCGCTATGGCTACACCTTC
D gene: NA
clone size: many
V gene: TRBV5-1
J gene: TRBJ1-2

CDR3 protein: CASSQGWAQGLAKNIQYF
CDR3 DNA: TGCGCCAGCAGCCAAGGATGGGCACAGGGCCTAGCCAAAAACATTCAGTACTTC
D gene: NA
clone size: many
V gene: TRBV4-1
J gene: TRBJ2-4

CDR3 protein: CASSQGQGSYNEQFF
CDR3 DNA: TGTGCCAGCTCACAAGGACAGGGGTCCTACAATGAGCAGTTCTTC
D gene: TRBD1
clone size: many
V gene: TRBV4-1
J gene: TRBJ2-1

CDR3 protein: CASRELKGLNTEAFF
CDR3 DNA: TGCGCCAGCAGAGAATTGAAGGGACTGAACACTGAAGCTTTCTTT
D gene: NA
clone size: many
V gene: TRBV5-1
J gene: TRBJ1-1